This T cell receptor (beta chain) was sequenced for a study of T cell changes during pregnancy in multiple sclerosis. Clones were sequenced by immunoSEQ multiplex PCR, and TCRdb holds only the in-frame ones, with some missing. This table has 15,000 to 20,000 clones, 75% to 90% appearing once. The CDR3 sequence is 13 residues long. From germline, CDR1 is MNHEY and CDR2 SMNVEV (reference sequence). Trimming shortened V by 4 bases and J by 0 bases, and 4 bases separated the two germline ends. The table lists this clone with a few counts. The TCR originated in a female donor in good health, enrolled as a control in a pregnancy study. The chain combines TRBV27 with TRBJ1-5; D gene ambiguous. The source was CD8+ T cells from peripheral blood mononuclear cells, collected in the third trimester of pregnancy. CDR3 nucleotides: TGTGCCAGCAGTTCCTATAGCAATCAGCCCCAGCATTTT. It specifies CASSSYSNQPQHF.